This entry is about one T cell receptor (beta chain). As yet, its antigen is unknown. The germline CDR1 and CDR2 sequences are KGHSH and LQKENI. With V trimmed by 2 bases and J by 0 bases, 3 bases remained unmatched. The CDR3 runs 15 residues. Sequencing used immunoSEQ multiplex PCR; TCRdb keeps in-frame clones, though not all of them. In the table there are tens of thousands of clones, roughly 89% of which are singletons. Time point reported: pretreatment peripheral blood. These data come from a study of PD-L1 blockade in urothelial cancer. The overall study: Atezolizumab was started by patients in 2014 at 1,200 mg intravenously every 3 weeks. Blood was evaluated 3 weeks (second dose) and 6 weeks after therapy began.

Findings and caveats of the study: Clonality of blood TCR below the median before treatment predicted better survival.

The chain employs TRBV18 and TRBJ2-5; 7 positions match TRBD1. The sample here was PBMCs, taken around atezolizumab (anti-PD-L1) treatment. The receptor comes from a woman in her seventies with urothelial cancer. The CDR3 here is CASSPETGYQETQYF. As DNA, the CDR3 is TGTGCCAGCTCACCAGAGACAGGGTACCAAGAGACCCAGTACTTC.